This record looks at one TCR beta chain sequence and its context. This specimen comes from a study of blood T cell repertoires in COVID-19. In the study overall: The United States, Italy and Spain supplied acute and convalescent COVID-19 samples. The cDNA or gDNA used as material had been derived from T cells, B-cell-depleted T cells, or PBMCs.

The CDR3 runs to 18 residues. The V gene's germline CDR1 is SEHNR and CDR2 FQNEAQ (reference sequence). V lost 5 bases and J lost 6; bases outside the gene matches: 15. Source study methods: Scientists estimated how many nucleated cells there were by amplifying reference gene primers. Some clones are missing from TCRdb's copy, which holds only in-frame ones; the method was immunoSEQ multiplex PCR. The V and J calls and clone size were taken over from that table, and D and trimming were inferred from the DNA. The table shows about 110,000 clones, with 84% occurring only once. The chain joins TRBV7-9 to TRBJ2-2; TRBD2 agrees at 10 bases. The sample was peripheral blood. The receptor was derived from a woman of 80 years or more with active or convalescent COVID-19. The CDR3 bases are TGTGCCAGCAGCCCCTCGACTCTAGCGGGAGTGAAGGCCGGGGAGCTGTTTTTT. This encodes CASSPSTLAGVKAGELFF. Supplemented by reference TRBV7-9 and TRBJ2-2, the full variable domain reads DTGVSQNPRHKITKRGQNVTFRCDPISEHNRLYWYRQTLGQGPEFLTYFQNEAQLEKSRLLSDRFSAERPKGSFSTLEIQRTEQGDSAMYLCASSPSTLAGVKAGELFFGEGSRLTVL.